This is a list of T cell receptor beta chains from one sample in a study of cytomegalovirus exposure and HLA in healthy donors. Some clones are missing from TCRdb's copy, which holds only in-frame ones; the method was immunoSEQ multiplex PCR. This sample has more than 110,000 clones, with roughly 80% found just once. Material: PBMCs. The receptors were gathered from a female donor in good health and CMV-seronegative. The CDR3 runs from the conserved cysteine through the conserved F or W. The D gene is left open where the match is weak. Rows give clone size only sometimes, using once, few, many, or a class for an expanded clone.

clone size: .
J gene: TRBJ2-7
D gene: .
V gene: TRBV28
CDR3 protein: CASSEDSMILAEQYF
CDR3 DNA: TGTGCCAGCAGTGAGGACAGTATGATTTTGGCGGAGCAGTACTTC

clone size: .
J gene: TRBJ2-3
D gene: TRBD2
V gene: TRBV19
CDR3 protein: CASSRGLASDTQYF
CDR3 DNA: TGTGCCAGTAGCAGAGGACTAGCATCAGATACGCAGTATTTT

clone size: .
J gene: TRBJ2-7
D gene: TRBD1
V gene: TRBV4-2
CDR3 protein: CASSQERQGYEQYF
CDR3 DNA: TGTGCCAGCAGCCAAGAGAGACAGGGCTACGAGCAGTACTTC

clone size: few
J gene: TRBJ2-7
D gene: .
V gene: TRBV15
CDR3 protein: CATSRARGAYEQYF
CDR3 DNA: TGTGCCACCAGCAGAGCCAGGGGAGCCTACGAGCAGTACTTC

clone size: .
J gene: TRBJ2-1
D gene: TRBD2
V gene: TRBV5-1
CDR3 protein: CASRRLAGDREQFF
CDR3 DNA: TGCGCCAGTAGACGACTAGCGGGAGATCGTGAGCAGTTCTTC

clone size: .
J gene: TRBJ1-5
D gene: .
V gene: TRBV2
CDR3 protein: CASSGGYSNQPQHF
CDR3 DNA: TGTGCCAGCAGTGGAGGATATAGCAATCAGCCCCAGCATTTT

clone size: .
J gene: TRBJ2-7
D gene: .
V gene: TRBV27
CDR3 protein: CASSQTLSYEQYF
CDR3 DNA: TGTGCCAGCAGTCAGACACTTTCCTACGAGCAGTACTTC

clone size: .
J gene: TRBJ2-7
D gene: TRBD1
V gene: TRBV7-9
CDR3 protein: CASRSGRGLQYF
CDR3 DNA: TGTGCCAGCAGGTCCGGTAGGGGGCTACAGTACTTC

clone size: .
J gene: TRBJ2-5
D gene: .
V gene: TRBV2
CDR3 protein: CASSSGPTEYQETQYF
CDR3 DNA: TGTGCCAGCAGTAGCGGACCGACGGAGTACCAAGAGACCCAGTACTTC

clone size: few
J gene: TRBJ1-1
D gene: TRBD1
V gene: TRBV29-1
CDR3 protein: CSACDRDNTEAFF
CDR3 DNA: TGCAGCGCCTGCGACAGGGACAACACTGAAGCTTTCTTT

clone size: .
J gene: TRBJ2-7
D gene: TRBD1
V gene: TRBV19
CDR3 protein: CASTIAGTGAYEQYF
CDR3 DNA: TGTGCCAGTACCATAGCCGGGACAGGGGCCTACGAGCAGTACTTC

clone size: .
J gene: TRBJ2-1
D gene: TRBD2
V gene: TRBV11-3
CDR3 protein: CASSLSGGFTNEQFF
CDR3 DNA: TGTGCCAGCAGCTTAAGCGGGGGGTTTACAAATGAGCAGTTCTTC

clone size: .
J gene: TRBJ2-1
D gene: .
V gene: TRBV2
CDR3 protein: CASSEALEGPYNEQFF
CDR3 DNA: TGTGCCAGCAGTGAAGCGCTTGAGGGTCCGTACAATGAGCAGTTCTTC

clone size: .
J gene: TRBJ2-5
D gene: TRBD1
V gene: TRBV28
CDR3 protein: CASSLYRGETQYF
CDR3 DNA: TGTGCCAGCAGTTTGTACAGGGGGGAGACCCAGTACTTC

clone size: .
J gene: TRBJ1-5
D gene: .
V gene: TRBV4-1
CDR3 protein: CASSQEGAVDQPQHF
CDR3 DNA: TGCGCCAGCAGCCAAGAAGGGGCGGTTGATCAGCCCCAGCATTTT

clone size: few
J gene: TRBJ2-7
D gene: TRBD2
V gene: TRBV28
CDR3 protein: CASSLIGMAGGGRFEQYF
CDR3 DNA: TGTGCCAGCAGTTTAATCGGAATGGCGGGAGGCGGACGATTCGAGCAGTACTTC

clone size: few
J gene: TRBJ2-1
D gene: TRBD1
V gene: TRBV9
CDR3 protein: CASSVGLAGGEQFF
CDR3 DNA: TGTGCCAGCAGCGTCGGGCTGGCAGGGGGTGAGCAGTTCTTC

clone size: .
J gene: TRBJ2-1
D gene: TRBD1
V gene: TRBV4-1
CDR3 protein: CASSQDHPGTGGYNEQFF
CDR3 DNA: TGCGCCAGCAGCCAAGATCATCCCGGGACAGGGGGCTACAATGAGCAGTTCTTC

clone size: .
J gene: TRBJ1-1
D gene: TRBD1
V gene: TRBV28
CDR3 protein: CASSPPGQVTEAFF
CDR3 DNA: TGTGCCAGCAGTCCTCCGGGACAGGTCACTGAAGCTTTCTTT

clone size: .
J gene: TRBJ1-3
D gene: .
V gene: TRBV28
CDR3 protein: CASTSGVKGNTIYF
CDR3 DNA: TGTGCCAGCACGTCAGGGGTGAAAGGAAACACCATATATTTT

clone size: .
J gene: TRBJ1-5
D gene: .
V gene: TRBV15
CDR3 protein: CATSRKGGQLVNQPQHF
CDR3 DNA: TGTGCCACCAGCAGAAAGGGGGGGCAGCTTGTCAATCAGCCCCAGCATTTT

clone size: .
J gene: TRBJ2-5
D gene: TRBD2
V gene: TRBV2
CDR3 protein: CASSRTSGSASGQETQYF
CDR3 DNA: TGTGCCAGCAGTCGGACTAGCGGGAGCGCTAGCGGCCAAGAGACCCAGTACTTC

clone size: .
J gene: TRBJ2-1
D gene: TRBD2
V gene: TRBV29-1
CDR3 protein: CSGGGGDMGLAGVLSYNEQFF
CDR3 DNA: TGCAGCGGCGGGGGTGGGGATATGGGACTAGCGGGGGTTCTCTCCTACAATGAGCAGTTCTTC

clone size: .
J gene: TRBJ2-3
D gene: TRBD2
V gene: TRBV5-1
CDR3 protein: CASSSLAGSPTDTQYF
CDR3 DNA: TGCGCCAGCAGCTCACTAGCGGGATCACCCACAGATACGCAGTATTTT

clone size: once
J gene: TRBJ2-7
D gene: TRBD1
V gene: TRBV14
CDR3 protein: CASSTGTGFFYEQYF
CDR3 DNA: TGTGCCAGCAGCACCGGGACAGGGTTCTTCTACGAGCAGTACTTC

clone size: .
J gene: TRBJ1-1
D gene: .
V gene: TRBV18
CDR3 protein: CASSPVQNTEAFF
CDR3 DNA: TGTGCCAGCTCACCAGTACAGAACACTGAAGCTTTCTTT

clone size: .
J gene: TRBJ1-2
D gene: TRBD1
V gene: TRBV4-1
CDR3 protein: CASSQPDRGVGYTF
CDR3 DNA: TGCGCCAGCAGCCAACCGGACAGGGGAGTTGGCTACACCTTC

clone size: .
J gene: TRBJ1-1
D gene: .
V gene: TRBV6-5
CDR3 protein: CASSISGSGNTEAFF
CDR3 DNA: TGTGCCAGCAGTATTTCCGGGTCGGGGAACACTGAAGCTTTCTTT

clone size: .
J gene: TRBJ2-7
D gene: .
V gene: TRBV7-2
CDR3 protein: CASSLVGQGYEQYF
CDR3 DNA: TGTGCCAGCAGCTTAGTGGGGCAAGGATACGAGCAGTACTTC

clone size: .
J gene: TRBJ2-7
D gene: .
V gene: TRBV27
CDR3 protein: CASSPKIQPIYEQYF
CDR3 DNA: TGTGCCAGCAGTCCTAAAATACAGCCGATCTACGAGCAGTACTTC

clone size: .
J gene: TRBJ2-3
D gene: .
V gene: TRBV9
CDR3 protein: CASSVRDLPDTQYF
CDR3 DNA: TGTGCCAGCAGCGTCCGGGACTTACCAGATACGCAGTATTTT

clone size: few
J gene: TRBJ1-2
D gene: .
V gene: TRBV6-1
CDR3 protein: CASSDPGRDYYGYTF
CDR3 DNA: TGTGCCAGCAGTGACCCGGGGAGAGACTACTATGGCTACACCTTC

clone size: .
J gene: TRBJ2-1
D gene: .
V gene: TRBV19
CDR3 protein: CASSIDIANEQFF
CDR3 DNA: TGTGCCAGTAGTATAGATATAGCGAATGAGCAGTTCTTC

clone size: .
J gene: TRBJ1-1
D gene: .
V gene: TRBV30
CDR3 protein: CAWSRTLDMNTEAFF
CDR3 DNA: TGTGCCTGGAGTCGAACGTTAGATATGAACACTGAAGCTTTCTTT

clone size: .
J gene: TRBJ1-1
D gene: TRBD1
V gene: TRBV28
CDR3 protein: CASSPSQGPNTEAFF
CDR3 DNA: TGTGCCAGCAGTCCTTCACAGGGGCCGAACACTGAAGCTTTCTTT

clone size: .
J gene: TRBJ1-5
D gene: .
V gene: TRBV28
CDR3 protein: CASHSDQPQHF
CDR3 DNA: TGTGCCAGCCATTCGGATCAGCCCCAGCATTTT

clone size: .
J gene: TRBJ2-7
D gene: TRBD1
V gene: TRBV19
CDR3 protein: CASSPLRQGGSYEQYF
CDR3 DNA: TGTGCCAGTAGCCCCCTACGACAGGGCGGGTCCTACGAGCAGTACTTC

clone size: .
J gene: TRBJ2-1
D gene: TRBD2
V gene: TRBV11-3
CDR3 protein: CASSLSTSGSHDEQFF
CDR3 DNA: TGTGCCAGCAGCTTATCGACTAGCGGGAGTCACGATGAGCAGTTCTTC

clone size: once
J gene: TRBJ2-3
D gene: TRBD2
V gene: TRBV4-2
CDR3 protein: CASSLLGLAGESTDTQYF
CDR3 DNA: TGTGCCAGCAGCCTTTTAGGACTAGCGGGTGAAAGCACAGATACGCAGTATTTT

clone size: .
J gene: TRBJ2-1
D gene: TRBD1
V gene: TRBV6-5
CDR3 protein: CASSPQGAGNEQFF
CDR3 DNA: TGTGCCAGCAGTCCACAGGGGGCCGGCAATGAGCAGTTCTTC

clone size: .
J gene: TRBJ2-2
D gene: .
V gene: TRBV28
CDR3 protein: CASSFPRRGVMNTGELFF
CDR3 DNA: TGTGCCAGCAGCTTTCCCCGCCGCGGGGTGATGAACACCGGGGAGCTGTTTTTT

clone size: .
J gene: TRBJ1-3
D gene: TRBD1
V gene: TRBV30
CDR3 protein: CAWGQGATSGNTIYF
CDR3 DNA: TGTGCCTGGGGACAGGGGGCAACGAGTGGAAACACCATATATTTT

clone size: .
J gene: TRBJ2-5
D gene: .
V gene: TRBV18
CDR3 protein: CASSPRLAEETQYF
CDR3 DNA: TGTGCCAGCTCACCACGGCTAGCTGAAGAGACCCAGTACTTC

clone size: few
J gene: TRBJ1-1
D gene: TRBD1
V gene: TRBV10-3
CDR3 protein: CAISEGQGANTEAFF
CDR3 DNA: TGTGCCATCAGTGAGGGACAGGGGGCGAACACTGAAGCTTTCTTT

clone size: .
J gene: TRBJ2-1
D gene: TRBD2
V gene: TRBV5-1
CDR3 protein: CASSLALGTSASYNEQFF
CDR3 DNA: TGCGCCAGCAGCTTGGCGCTCGGGACTAGCGCCTCCTACAATGAGCAGTTCTTC

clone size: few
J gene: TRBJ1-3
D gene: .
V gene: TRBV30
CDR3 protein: CAWSGRETGNTIYF
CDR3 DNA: TGTGCCTGGAGTGGGAGGGAGACTGGAAACACCATATATTTT

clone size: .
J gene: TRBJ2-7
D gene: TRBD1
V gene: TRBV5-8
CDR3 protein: CASSTDRDPYYEQYF
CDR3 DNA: TGTGCCAGCAGCACCGACAGGGATCCTTACTACGAGCAGTACTTC

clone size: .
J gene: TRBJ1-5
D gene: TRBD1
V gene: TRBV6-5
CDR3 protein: CASSRDRNQPQHF
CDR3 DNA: TGTGCCAGCAGTCGGGACAGGAATCAGCCCCAGCATTTT

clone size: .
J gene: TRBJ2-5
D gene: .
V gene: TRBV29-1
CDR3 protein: CSVDQATDQETQYF
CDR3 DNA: TGCAGCGTTGATCAGGCCACAGACCAAGAGACCCAGTACTTC

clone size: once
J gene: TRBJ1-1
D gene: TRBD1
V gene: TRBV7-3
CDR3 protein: CASSSQGANTEAFF
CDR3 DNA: TGTGCCAGCAGCTCACAGGGGGCTAACACTGAAGCTTTCTTT

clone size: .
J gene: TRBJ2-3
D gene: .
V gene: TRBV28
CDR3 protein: CASSFGLGGSYWTDTQYF
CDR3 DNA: TGTGCCAGCAGTTTTGGGTTGGGAGGTAGTTATTGGACAGATACGCAGTATTTT

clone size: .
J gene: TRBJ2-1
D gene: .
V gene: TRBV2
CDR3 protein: CASSVERSSYNEQFF
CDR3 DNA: TGTGCCAGCAGTGTTGAAAGGAGCTCCTACAATGAGCAGTTCTTC